These 16 T cell receptor beta chains share one sample of origin, sequenced in a study of T cells after yellow fever vaccination. TCRdb re-called the 5' RACE reads through MiXCR, storing one row per CDR3 protein. The table includes approximately 300,000 distinct CDR3 sequences, about 6.9% detected once. Sample: PBMCs, taken about 41 days after the first yellow fever vaccination. These TCRs come from a man between 18 and 35 years old who received the YFV17D yellow fever vaccine.

This clonotype was observed at least ten times. V and J are TRBV20-1 and TRBJ1-2; the D gene is possibly TRBD1 (6 bases). Deletions cut 1 base from V and 8 bases from J, with 11 bases between. The CDR3 has 12 amino acids. CDR1 DFQATT and CDR2 SNEGSKA come from the germline V gene (reference sequence). CDR3 in DNA: TGCAGTGCTAGAGGGACAGTCCTGGGCTACACCTTC. Its translation: CSARGTVLGYTF.

The rearrangement uses TRBV5-1 and TRBJ2-1; tentative D call: TRBD2 (6 bases). Germline V gene sequence: CDR1 SGHRS, CDR2 YFSETQ. The CDR3 totals 16 residues. The V and J ends lost 4 bases and 0 bases respectively, with 14 bases between them. The CDR3 protein is CASSTAGPASYNEQFF. CDR3 DNA: TGCGCCAGCAGCACGGCGGGGCCGGCCTCCTACAATGAGCAGTTCTTC.

This clonotype was recorded a few times. The V call is TRBV6-1, the J call TRBJ1-2; 7 positions match TRBD1. The CDR3 runs 14 residues. Germline V lookup: CDR1 MNHNS, CDR2 SASEGT. V shed 5 bases, J shed 3 bases, and the junction held 6 bases outside the gene matches. In nucleotides, the CDR3 is TGTGCCAGCAGTATAGGACAGGCCCACTATGGCTACACCTTC. Translated: CASSIGQAHYGYTF.

This clonotype appeared a few times. The chain links TRBV7-2 to TRBJ2-7, with D possibly TRBD1 on 5 matching bases. Per germline, CDR1 SGHTA and CDR2 FQGNSA. The CDR3 length is 14 residues. Trimming cost V 8 bases and J 0 bases, with 14 bases left between them. The CDR3 DNA reads as TGTGCCAGCCGAACAGGTTATAGCTCCTACGAGCAGTACTTC. Protein: CASRTGYSSYEQYF.

This clonotype was seen repeatedly, ten times or more. The rearrangement links TRBV30 to TRBJ2-1; the D is unclear. The germline V and J ends were trimmed by 6 bases and 4 bases, with 7 bases remaining between them. Germline assignment: CDR1 GTSNPN and CDR2 SVGIG (reference sequence). CDR3 size: 11 residues. DNA of the CDR3: TGTGCCTGCTCCTATTACAATGAGCAGTTCTTC. It codes for CACSYYNEQFF. The full variable domain, rest sourced from reference TRBV30 and TRBJ2-1, is SQTIHQWPATLVQPVGSPLSLECTVEGTSNPNLYWYRQAAGRGLQLLFYSVGIGQISSEVPQNLSASRPQDRQFILSSKKLLLSDSGFYLCACSYYNEQFFGPGTRLTVL.

This clonotype was observed many times. The rearrangement uses TRBV6-5 and TRBJ2-7; tentative D call: TRBD2 (7 bases). V lost 2 bases and J 2 bases, leaving 13 bases between the germline ends. This CDR3 region has 15 residues. Germline V gene lookup returns CDR1 MNHEY and CDR2 SVGAGI. CDR3 sequence (DNA): TGTGCCAGCAGTTACCGGACGGGGGGCGCCTACGAGCAGTACGTC. Its translation is CASSYRTGGAYEQYV.

This clonotype has a count of ten or more. This chain uses TRBV5-1 with TRBJ2-1; D is possibly TRBD1 or TRBD2 (6 bases each). Germline V gene lookup returns CDR1 SGHRS and CDR2 YFSETQ. This CDR3 has 17 residues. Trimming cost V 4 bases and J 1 base, with 18 bases left between them. The CDR3 spells CASSHTGGGWSYNEQFF. CDR3 nucleotide sequence: TGCGCCAGCAGCCACACTGGAGGGGGGTGGTCCTACAATGAGCAGTTCTTC.

This chain connects TRBV14 to TRBJ2-5; 11 nucleotides match TRBD1. The CDR3 has 16 residues. Germline values: CDR1 SGHDN, CDR2 FVKESK. Trimming at V came to 4 bases and at J to 1 base, leaving 5 bases not matched to a gene. CDR3 protein: CASSRTGQGVQETQYF. The CDR3 DNA reads as TGTGCCAGCAGCCGGACGGGACAGGGGGTCCAAGAGACCCAGTACTTC.

The rearrangement joins TRBV6-1 to TRBJ1-3, with D uncertain. Per germline, CDR1 MNHNS and CDR2 SASEGT. V was shortened by 6 bases and J by 4 bases, with 16 bases between the two germline ends. CDR3 size: 15 residues. The CDR3, as DNA: TGTGCCAGCAGGAAGCAGGATTTCCCAGGAAACACCATATATTTT. The encoded protein is CASRKQDFPGNTIYF.

The V and J genes are TRBV13 and TRBJ1-6; tentatively, D is TRBD1 (6 bases). This CDR3 contains 15 residues. Trimming removed 3 bases at V and 6 bases at J, with 12 bases between. From germline, CDR1 is PRHDT and CDR2 FYEKMQ (reference sequence). The CDR3 region is CASSFRGRGNSPLHF. The CDR3 DNA reads TGTGCCAGCAGCTTCCGGGGGCGGGGTAATTCACCCCTCCACTTT.

This clonotype was picked up a small number of times. This chain uses TRBV19 with TRBJ2-3; D might be TRBD2 (7 bases). The CDR3 extends over 16 amino acids. The V end was cut by 9 bases, the J end by 3 bases, with 22 bases between. The germline V gene has CDR1 LNHDA and CDR2 SQIVND (reference sequence). The CDR3 bases are TGTGCCAGCAAAAGGGGGGACTACCCCCCAACAGATACGCAGTATTTT. Protein product: CASKRGDYPPTDTQYF.

V usage is TRBV4-3 and J usage is TRBJ2-7, with TRBD1 matching over 8 bases. After removal of 0 bases from V and 2 bases from J, the junction contained 9 bases not matched to a gene. This CDR3 is built from 17 residues. CDR1 and CDR2 from the germline V gene are LGHNA and YSLEER. The CDR3 reads CASSQELGQGATYEQYF. The CDR3 DNA sequence: TGCGCCAGCAGCCAAGAGTTAGGACAGGGCGCAACCTACGAGCAGTACTTC.

The chain carries TRBV5-1 and TRBJ1-5, with D perhaps TRBD1 (5 bases). CDR1 is SGHRS and CDR2 is YFSETQ in the germline V gene. The CDR3 length is 15 residues. V gave up 5 bases and J gave up 7 bases, with 19 bases separating them. The CDR3, as DNA: TGCGCCAGCAGTTTTTTGCCCGGGACCCGGCAGCCCCAGCATTTT. Protein product: CASSFLPGTRQPQHF. Using reference TRBV5-1 and TRBJ1-5 for the parts outside the CDR3, the full variable domain is KAGVTQTPRYLIKTRGQQVTLSCSPISGHRSVSWYQQTPGQGLQFLFEYFSETQRNKGNFPGRFSGRQFSNSRSEMNVSTLELGDSALYLCASSFLPGTRQPQHFGDGTRLSIL.

There are many counts of this clonotype. The chain carries TRBV5-1 and TRBJ1-1, with 10 bases that match TRBD1. V trimming: 0 bases; J trimming: 5 bases; junction bases outside the gene matches: 1. Germline lookup yields CDR1 SGHRS and CDR2 YFSETQ. CDR3 length equals 14 residues. CDR3: CASSLGDRGTEAFF. CDR3 nucleotide sequence: TGCGCCAGCAGCTTGGGGGACAGGGGTACTGAAGCTTTCTTT.

The chain uses TRBV28 and TRBJ2-7; TRBD1 agrees at 9 bases. The V and J ends lost 5 bases and 2 bases, in that order; junction bases with no gene match: 13. Germline CDR1 and CDR2: MDHEN and SYDVKM. The CDR3 consists of 17 residues. CDR3 in amino acids: CASSPYPGQGRAYEQYV. Here the CDR3 DNA reads TGTGCCAGCAGTCCCTATCCGGGACAGGGTAGGGCCTACGAGCAGTACGTC.

This clonotype occurred many times. This chain uses TRBV18 with TRBJ2-3; 9 nucleotides line up with TRBD1. Germline CDR1 and CDR2: KGHSH and LQKENI. J was trimmed by 2 bases and V by 3 bases; bases with no gene match: 6. The CDR3 runs to 16 residues. The CDR3: CASSPPTGGHTDTQYF. CDR3 sequence (DNA): TGTGCCAGCTCACCGCCTACAGGGGGCCACACAGATACGCAGTATTTT.